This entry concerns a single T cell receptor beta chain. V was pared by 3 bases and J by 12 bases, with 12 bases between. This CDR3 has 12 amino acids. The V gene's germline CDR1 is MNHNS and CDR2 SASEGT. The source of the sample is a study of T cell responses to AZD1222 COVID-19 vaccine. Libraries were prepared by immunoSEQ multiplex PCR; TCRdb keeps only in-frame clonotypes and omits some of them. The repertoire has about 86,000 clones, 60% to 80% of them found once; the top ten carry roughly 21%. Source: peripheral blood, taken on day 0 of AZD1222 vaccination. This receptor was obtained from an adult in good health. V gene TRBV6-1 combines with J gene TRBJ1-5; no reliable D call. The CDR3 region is CASSDSGLGQHF. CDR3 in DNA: TGTGCCAGCAGTGACAGCGGTCTTGGCCAGCATTTT.